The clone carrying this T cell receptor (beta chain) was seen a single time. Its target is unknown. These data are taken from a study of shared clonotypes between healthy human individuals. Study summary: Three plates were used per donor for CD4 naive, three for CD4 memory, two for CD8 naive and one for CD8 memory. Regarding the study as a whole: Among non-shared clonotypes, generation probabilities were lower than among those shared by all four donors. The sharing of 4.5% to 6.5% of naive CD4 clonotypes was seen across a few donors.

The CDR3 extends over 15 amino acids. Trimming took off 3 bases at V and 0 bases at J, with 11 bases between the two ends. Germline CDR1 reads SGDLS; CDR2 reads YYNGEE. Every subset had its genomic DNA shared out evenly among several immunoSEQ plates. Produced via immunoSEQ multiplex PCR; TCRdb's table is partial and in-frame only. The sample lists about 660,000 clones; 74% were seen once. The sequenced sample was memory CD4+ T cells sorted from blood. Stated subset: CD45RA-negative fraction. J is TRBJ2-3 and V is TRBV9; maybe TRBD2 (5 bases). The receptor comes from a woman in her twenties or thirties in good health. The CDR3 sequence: CASSGTGSSTDTQYF. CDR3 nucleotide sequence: TGTGCCAGCAGCGGTACGGGGTCTAGCACAGATACGCAGTATTTT.